The present TCR beta chain was sequenced within a study of naive and memory T cell subsets. Findings and limits, study-wide: Clonotypes here are unpaired alpha or beta chain sequences. RNA-based TCR counts may shift with T cell activation and differentiation.

This clonotype occurred many times. The antigen remains undetermined. Germline-derived CDR1 and CDR2 are MNHNS and SASEGT. J gave up 2 bases and V 6 bases, and 7 bases lay outside the gene matches. This CDR3 is built from 15 residues. An equimolar mix of two oligonucleotides served as the beta constant-region primer for TRBC1 and TRBC2. TCRdb itself ran the UMI-ligation and nested PCR reads through MiXCR, one entry per CDR3 protein. The repertoire includes under 100,000 distinct CDR3 sequences, 5.5% to 8.5% of them detected once, and over 1.5% sits in the top ten. This TCR was sampled from a human donor in good health. The specimen was central memory CD4+ T cells from blood. This chain joins TRBV6-1 and TRBJ1-2; 9 bases match TRBD1. The CDR3 region is CASSPAGQGNYGYTF. As DNA, the CDR3 is TGTGCCAGCAGCCCGGCCGGACAGGGGAACTATGGCTACACCTTC.